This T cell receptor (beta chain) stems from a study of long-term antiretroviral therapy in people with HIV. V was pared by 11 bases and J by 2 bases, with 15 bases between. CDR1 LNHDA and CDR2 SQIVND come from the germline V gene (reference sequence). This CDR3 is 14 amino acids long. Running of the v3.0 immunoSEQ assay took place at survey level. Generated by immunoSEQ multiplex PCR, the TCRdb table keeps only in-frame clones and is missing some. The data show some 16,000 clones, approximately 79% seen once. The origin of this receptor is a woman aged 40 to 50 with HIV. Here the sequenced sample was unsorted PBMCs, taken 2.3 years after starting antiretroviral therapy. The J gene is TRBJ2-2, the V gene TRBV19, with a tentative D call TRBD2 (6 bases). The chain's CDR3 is CAVSDGGNTGELFF. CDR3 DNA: TGTGCCGTCTCGGACGGGGGAAACACCGGGGAGCTGTTTTTT.